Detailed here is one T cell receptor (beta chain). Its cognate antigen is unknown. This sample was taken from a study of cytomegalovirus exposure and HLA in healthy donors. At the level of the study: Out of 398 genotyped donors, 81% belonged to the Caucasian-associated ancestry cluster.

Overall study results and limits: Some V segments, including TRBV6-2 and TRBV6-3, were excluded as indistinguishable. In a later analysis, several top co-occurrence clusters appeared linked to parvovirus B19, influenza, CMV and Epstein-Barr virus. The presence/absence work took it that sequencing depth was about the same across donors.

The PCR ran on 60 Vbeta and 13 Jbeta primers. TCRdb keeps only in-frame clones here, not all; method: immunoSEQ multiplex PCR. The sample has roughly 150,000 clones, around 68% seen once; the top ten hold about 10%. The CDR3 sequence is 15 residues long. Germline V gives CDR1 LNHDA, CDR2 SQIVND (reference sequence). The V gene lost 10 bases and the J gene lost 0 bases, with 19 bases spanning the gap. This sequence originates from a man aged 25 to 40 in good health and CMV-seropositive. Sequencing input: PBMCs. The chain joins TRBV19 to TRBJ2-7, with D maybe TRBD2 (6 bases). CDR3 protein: CATRGNLLSSYEQYF. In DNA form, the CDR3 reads TGTGCCACTCGGGGGAACCTACTCAGCTCCTACGAGCAGTACTTC.